The 3 T cell receptor beta chains listed next were all sequenced from one sample in a study of CD8 T cells in Susac syndrome. With random hexamers, reverse transcription was performed on about 0.5 to 1 ug of RNA. TCRdb passed the immunoSEQ multiplex PCR reads through MiXCR, listing each CDR3 protein once. This repertoire shows 150,000 to 200,000 distinct CDR3 sequences, around 96% found once; its top ten account for 0.08% to 0.11%. Sequenced input: CD4+ T cells from PBMCs. The source of these receptors is a human donor in good health.

This chain connects TRBV24-1 to TRBJ2-1, with D hard to call. The length of the CDR3 is 13 residues. CDR1 and CDR2 (germline): KGHDR, SFDVKD. V lost 5 bases, J lost 8 bases, and 12 bases lay in between. CDR3 nucleotides: TGTGCCACCAGTGCCCCCCAAACGGATGAGCAGTTCTTC. Residues: CATSAPQTDEQFF.

The chain carries TRBV2 and TRBJ2-1, with D possibly TRBD2 on 5 matching bases. Germline V lookup: CDR1 SNHLY, CDR2 FYNNEI. The CDR3 runs to 14 residues. Trimming took 3 bases from V and 8 from J, leaving 14 bases between them. This chain's CDR3 is CASSDGRGSDEQFF. CDR3 DNA: TGTGCCAGCAGTGACGGTCGAGGTAGCGATGAGCAGTTCTTC.

The V gene is TRBV9, the J gene TRBJ2-1; possibly TRBD1 for D (7 bases). The CDR3 has 14 residues. Germline V gene lookup returns CDR1 SGDLS and CDR2 YYNGEE. The V end was cut by 0 bases, the J end by 7 bases, with 11 bases between. This CDR3 reads CASSVDQGGNEQFF. The DNA for the CDR3 is TGTGCCAGCAGCGTAGATCAGGGGGGAAATGAGCAGTTCTTC.